This T cell receptor beta chain stems from a study of blood T cells in healthy people across ages. Combining a sample-barcoded 5' primer with a J-beta primer mix, a second PCR ran for about 6 to 12 cycles. From the 5' RACE reads, TCRdb called clonotypes with MiXCR, one entry per CDR3 protein. The sample has 850,000 to 950,000 distinct CDR3 sequences; more than 25% are singletons. The V and J ends lost 6 bases and 4 bases, in that order; junction bases with no gene match: 11. Germline V gene sequence: CDR1 MNHNY, CDR2 SVGAGI (reference sequence). The CDR3 consists of 15 residues. The sample holds many counts of this clonotype.

The sequencing input was blood. This clonotype was obtained from an elderly woman in good health. V and J are TRBV6-6 and TRBJ1-2; 7 bases fit TRBD1. The CDR3 sequence: CASRPPDRPFYGYTF. The CDR3 coding sequence is TGTGCCAGCAGACCTCCGGACAGGCCTTTCTATGGCTACACCTTC.